This T cell receptor beta chain came from a study of shared clonotypes between healthy human individuals. Overall study: Donors were a couple of women and a few men aged 18 to 49. Each donor's CD4 naive and CD4 memory cells filled three plates apiece, CD8 naive two, and CD8 memory one.

Study-wide results and caveats: Clonotypes not shared had lower generation probabilities than those common to all four donors.

This CDR3 comprises 13 residues. The V end was cut by 4 bases, the J end by 4 bases, with 8 bases between. The V gene's germline CDR1 is SGHRS and CDR2 YFSETQ. Execution of the assay was at deep level. Sequencing was performed with immunoSEQ multiplex PCR; in TCRdb, only in-frame clones are kept and a portion is missing. The sample lists a few million clones, around 93% seen once, with under 2% in the top ten. With respect to this clone: What it binds is not known.

Naive CD8 populations comprised CD45RO-negative cells positively selected for CCR7, excluding terminally differentiated effector memory CD45RA+ cells. Sequencing used naive CD8+ T cells from PBMCs. The sequence came from a man aged 18 to 30 in good health. Some clones in this sample may be carry-over from other donors' samples. The chain employs TRBV5-1 and TRBJ2-2; D is unresolved. CDR3 nucleotides: TGCGCCAGCAGCACAGAACTCACCGGGGAGCTGTTTTTT. Translating it yields CASSTELTGELFF.